The 15 T cell receptor beta chains below come from one sample, sequenced in a study of Tregs in tolerant kidney transplant recipients. The assay was immunoSEQ multiplex PCR, and TCRdb's table has in-frame clones only and misses some. The sample gives some 55,000 clones, 65% to 85% of which show up once; 4% to 6.5% is in the top ten. Source material: CD4+ T cells from blood. The receptor source for this set is a human donor in good health.

The sample holds one count of this clone. The rearrangement links TRBV7-3 to TRBJ2-2; D gene uncertain. Trimming shortened V by 2 bases and J by 3 bases, and 4 bases separated the two germline ends. CDR3 size: 13 residues. CDR1 and CDR2 (germline): SGHTA, FQGTGA. The CDR3 reads CASSLEYTGELFF. DNA for the CDR3: TGTGCCAGCAGCTTAGAGTACACCGGGGAGCTGTTTTTT.

The chain links TRBV7-2 to TRBJ2-3, with D perhaps TRBD1 (6 bases). CDR3 length: 16 residues. CDR1 and CDR2 from the germline V gene are SGHTA and FQGNSA. V was cut by 5 bases and J by 3 bases, with 18 bases left in between. The CDR3 sequence is CASSQSTGIGTDTQYF. For the CDR3, the DNA is TGTGCCAGCAGCCAATCTACAGGGATCGGGACAGATACGCAGTATTTT. Filled out from reference TRBV7-2 and TRBJ2-3, the complete variable domain reads GAGVSQSPSNKVTEKGKDVELRCDPISGHTALYWYRQSLGQGLEFLIYFQGNSAPDKSGLPSDRFSAERTGGSVSTLTIQRTQQEDSAVYLCASSQSTGIGTDTQYFGPGTRLTVL.

The chain couples TRBV7-9 to TRBJ2-5; perhaps TRBD2 as D (6 bases). The CDR3 covers 14 residues. The germline V gene encodes CDR1 SEHNR and CDR2 FQNEAQ (reference sequence). Trimming pared 2 bases from V and 2 bases from J, leaving 9 bases between. In DNA, the CDR3 is TGTGCCAGCAGCTTATGGCGGGGACAAGAGACCCAGTACTTC. Protein: CASSLWRGQETQYF.

The J gene is TRBJ1-5, the V gene TRBV7-2; D call uncertain. The CDR3 covers 15 residues. The germline V and J ends were trimmed by 4 bases and 6 bases, with 16 bases remaining between them. CDR1 and CDR2 (germline): SGHTA, FQGNSA. The CDR3 DNA reads as TGTGCCAGCAGCTCCGGACCAGATGCGGGTCAGCCCCAGCATTTT. Protein: CASSSGPDAGQPQHF.

The chain combines TRBV5-4 with TRBJ2-3; 9 nucleotides match TRBD1. The CDR3 totals 15 residues. The V gene's germline CDR1 is SGHNT and CDR2 YYREEE (reference sequence). The V and J ends lost 2 bases and 6 bases, in that order; junction bases with no gene match: 7. The CDR3: CASSFSQGALDTQYF. CDR3 coding DNA: TGTGCCAGCAGCTTTTCACAGGGGGCGCTGGATACGCAGTATTTT.

The gene calls are TRBV12-1 and TRBJ1-2; the D call TRBD1 from the table was never checked on the DNA. TRBV12-1 is tagged as a pseudogene. The CDR3 runs to 15 residues. CDR3 bases: TGTGCCAGCAGCTCCTACAGGGGGACGGACTATGGCTACACCTTC. Protein product: CASSSYRGTDYGYTF.

The chain uses TRBV5-8 and TRBJ1-5, with no clear D. CDR1 SGHTS and CDR2 YDEGEE come from the germline V gene. V dropped 4 bases and J dropped 4 bases, with 12 bases sitting between them. This CDR3 has 14 amino acids. The CDR3 loop reads CASSRSVGNQPQHF. CDR3 coding DNA: TGTGCCAGCAGCAGATCCGTGGGGAATCAGCCCCAGCATTTT. Full variable domain (remainder filled in from reference TRBV5-8 and TRBJ1-5): EAGVTQSPTHLIKTRGQQATLRCSPISGHTSVYWYQQALGLGLQFLLWYDEGEERNRGNFPPRFSGRQFPNYSSELNVNALELEDSALYLCASSRSVGNQPQHFGDGTRLSIL.

The V call is TRBV7-2, the J call TRBJ2-4; 7 bases are a match to TRBD2. CDR3 size: 14 residues. Trimming took 6 bases from V and 2 from J; bases not matched to a gene: 4. Germline lookup yields CDR1 SGHTA and CDR2 FQGNSA. The DNA of the CDR3 is TGTGCCAGCAGTTTCGGGGGGACCAAAAACATTCAGTACTTC. Translating it yields CASSFGGTKNIQYF.

The J gene is TRBJ2-2, the V gene TRBV9; TRBD1 agrees at 12 bases. Germline V gives CDR1 SGDLS, CDR2 YYNGEE. V lost 4 bases and J lost 7; bases outside the gene matches: 8. This CDR3 comprises 16 residues. The CDR3 spells CASSFLGTGGVGELFF. The CDR3, as DNA: TGTGCCAGCAGCTTCTTGGGGACAGGGGGCGTCGGGGAGCTGTTTTTT.

This chain connects TRBV7-9 to TRBJ1-6, with 9 bases identical to TRBD1. The CDR3 is 15 amino acids. V lost 5 bases, J lost 5 bases, and 4 bases stayed unmatched. From germline, CDR1 is SEHNR and CDR2 FQNEAQ (reference sequence). CDR3 amino acids: CASSPGTGNNSPLHF. CDR3 nucleotides: TGTGCCAGCAGCCCCGGGACAGGGAATAATTCACCCCTCCACTTT.

The J gene is TRBJ2-7, the V gene TRBV5-1, with a possible D match to TRBD2 (6 bases). The germline V gene encodes CDR1 SGHRS and CDR2 YFSETQ. This CDR3 is built from 12 residues. Trimming removed 8 bases from V and 6 bases from J, with 15 bases in between. The CDR3 protein is CASGGYGREQYF. The CDR3, as DNA: TGCGCCAGTGGAGGGTACGGCCGCGAGCAGTACTTC.

The chain carries TRBV18 and TRBJ2-5; weak D call: TRBD2 (6 bases). Germline assignment: CDR1 KGHSH and CDR2 LQKENI. The CDR3 covers 13 residues. V was cut by 6 bases and J by 1 base, with 9 bases left in between. The DNA for the CDR3 is TGTGCCAGCTCGCGGACTATCCAAGAGACCCAGTACTTC. Protein sequence: CASSRTIQETQYF.

The rearrangement links TRBV7-8 to TRBJ1-2; 8 nucleotides match TRBD1. Germline values: CDR1 SGHVS, CDR2 FQNEAQ. V trimming: 4 bases; J trimming: 2 bases; junction bases outside the gene matches: 3. There are 14 residues in the CDR3. This CDR3 is CASSSHRGNYGYTF. CDR3 bases: TGTGCCAGCAGCTCCCACAGGGGGAACTATGGCTACACCTTC. Combining the CDR3 with reference TRBV7-8 and TRBJ1-2 gives the whole variable domain GAGVSQSPRYKVAKRGQDVALRCDPISGHVSLFWYQQALGQGPEFLTYFQNEAQLDKSGLPSDRFFAERPEGSVSTLKIQRTQQEDSAVYLCASSSHRGNYGYTFGSGTRLTVV.

This clone was recorded once. This rearrangement joins TRBV7-2 to TRBJ2-3; tentatively, D is TRBD1 or TRBD2 (5 bases each). This CDR3 has 14 amino acids. Trimming shortened V by 5 bases and J by 2 bases, and 11 bases separated the two germline ends. Germline CDR1 SGHTA, CDR2 FQGNSA. CDR3 sequence: CASSPGTFTDTQYF. The CDR3, as DNA: TGTGCCAGCAGCCCGGGGACCTTCACAGATACGCAGTATTTT.

The chain joins TRBV9 to TRBJ2-3; 7 nucleotides align to TRBD2. The CDR3 consists of 14 residues. V was pared by 2 bases and J by 4 bases, with 4 bases of the junction left unmatched. Germline V CDR1 and CDR2: SGDLS, YYNGEE. The CDR3 DNA reads as TGTGCCAGCAGCGTCCTAACTAGCGCAGATACGCAGTATTTT. This gives the protein CASSVLTSADTQYF.